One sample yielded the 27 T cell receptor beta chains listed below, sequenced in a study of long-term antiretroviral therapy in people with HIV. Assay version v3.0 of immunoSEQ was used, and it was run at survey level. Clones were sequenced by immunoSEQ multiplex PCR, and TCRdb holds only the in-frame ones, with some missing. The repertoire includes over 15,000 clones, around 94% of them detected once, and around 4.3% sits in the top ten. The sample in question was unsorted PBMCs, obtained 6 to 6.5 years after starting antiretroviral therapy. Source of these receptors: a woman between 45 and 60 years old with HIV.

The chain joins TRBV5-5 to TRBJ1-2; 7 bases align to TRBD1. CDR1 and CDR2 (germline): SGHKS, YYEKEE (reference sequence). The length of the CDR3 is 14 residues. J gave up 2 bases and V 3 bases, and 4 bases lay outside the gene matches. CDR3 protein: CASSSGTVNYGYTF. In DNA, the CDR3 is TGTGCCAGCAGCTCCGGGACAGTAAACTATGGCTACACCTTC.

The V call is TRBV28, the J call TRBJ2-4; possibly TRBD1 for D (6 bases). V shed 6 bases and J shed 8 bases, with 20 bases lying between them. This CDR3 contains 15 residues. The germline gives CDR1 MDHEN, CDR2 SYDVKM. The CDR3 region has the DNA TGTGCCAGCAGCCCCAACTTACAGGGTACGGACATTCAGTACTTC. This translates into CASSPNLQGTDIQYF.

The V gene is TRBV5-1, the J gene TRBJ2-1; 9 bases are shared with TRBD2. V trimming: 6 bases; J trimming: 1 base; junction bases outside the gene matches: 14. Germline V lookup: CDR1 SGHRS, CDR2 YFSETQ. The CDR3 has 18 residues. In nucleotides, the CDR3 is TGCGCCAGCACTTCCGGGGCGGGAGGGCCGGGGTCCTACAATGAGCAGTTCTTC. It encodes CASTSGAGGPGSYNEQFF. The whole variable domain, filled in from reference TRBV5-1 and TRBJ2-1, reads KAGVTQTPRYLIKTRGQQVTLSCSPISGHRSVSWYQQTPGQGLQFLFEYFSETQRNKGNFPGRFSGRQFSNSRSEMNVSTLELGDSALYLCASTSGAGGPGSYNEQFFGPGTRLTVL.

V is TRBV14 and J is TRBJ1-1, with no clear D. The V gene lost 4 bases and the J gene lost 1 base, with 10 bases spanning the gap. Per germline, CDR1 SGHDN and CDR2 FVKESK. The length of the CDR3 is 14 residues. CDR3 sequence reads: CASSPRTGNTEAFF. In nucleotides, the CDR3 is TGTGCCAGCAGCCCCCGGACGGGGAACACTGAAGCTTTCTTT.

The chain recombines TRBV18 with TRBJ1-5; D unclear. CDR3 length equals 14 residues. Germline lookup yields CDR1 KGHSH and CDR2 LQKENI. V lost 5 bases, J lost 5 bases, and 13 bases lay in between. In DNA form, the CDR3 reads TGTGCCAGCTCAGAATACCCCCAGGATCAGCCCCAGCATTTT. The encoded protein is CASSEYPQDQPQHF.

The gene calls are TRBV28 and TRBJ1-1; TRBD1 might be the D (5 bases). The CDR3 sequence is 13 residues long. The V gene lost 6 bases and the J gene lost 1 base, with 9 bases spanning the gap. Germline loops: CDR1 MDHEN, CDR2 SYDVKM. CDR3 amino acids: CASREGWNTEAFF. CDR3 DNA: TGTGCCAGCAGGGAGGGGTGGAACACTGAAGCTTTCTTT.

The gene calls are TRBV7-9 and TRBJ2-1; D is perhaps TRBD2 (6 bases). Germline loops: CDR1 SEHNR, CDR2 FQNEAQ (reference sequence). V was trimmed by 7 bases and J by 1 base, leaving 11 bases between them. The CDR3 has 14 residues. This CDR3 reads CASMRDSSYNEQFF. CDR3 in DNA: TGTGCCAGCATGAGGGACTCTTCCTACAATGAGCAGTTCTTC.

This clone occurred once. The CDR3 DNA follows: TGTGCCATCAGTAAGGGTTCCCTCCAAGAGACCCAGTACTTC. Amino acids: CAISKGSLQETQYF. The chain is built from TRBV10-3 and TRBJ2-5; unclear D gene. Trimming took 5 bases from V and 1 from J, leaving 11 bases between them. Per the germline V gene, CDR1 is ENHRY and CDR2 is SYGVKD. CDR3 length equals 14 residues.

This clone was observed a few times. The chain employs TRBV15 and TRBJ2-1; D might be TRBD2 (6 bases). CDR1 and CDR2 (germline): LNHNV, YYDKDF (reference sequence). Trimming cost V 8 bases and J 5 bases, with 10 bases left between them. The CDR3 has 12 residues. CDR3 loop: CATFPGDNEQFF. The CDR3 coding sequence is TGTGCCACCTTTCCGGGAGACAATGAGCAGTTCTTC. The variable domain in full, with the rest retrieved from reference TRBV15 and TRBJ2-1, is DAMVIQNPRYQVTQFGKPVTLSCSQTLNHNVMYWYQQKSSQAPKLLFHYYDKDFNNEADTPDNFQSRRPNTSFCFLDIRSPGLGDTAMYLCATFPGDNEQFFGPGTRLTVL.

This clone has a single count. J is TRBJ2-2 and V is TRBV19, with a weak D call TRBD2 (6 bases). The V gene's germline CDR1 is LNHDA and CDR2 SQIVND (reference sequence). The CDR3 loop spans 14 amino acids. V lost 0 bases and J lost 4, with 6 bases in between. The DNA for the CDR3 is TGTGCCAGTAGTATAGACGGGGGCACCGGGGAGCTGTTTTTT. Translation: CASSIDGGTGELFF.

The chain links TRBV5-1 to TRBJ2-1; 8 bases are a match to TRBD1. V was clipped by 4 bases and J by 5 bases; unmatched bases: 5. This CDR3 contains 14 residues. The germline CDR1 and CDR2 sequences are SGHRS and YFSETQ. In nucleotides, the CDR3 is TGCGCCAGCAGCGAAGGACAGGGAAACAATGAGCAGTTCTTC. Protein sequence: CASSEGQGNNEQFF. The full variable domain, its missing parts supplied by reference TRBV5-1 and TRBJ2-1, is KAGVTQTPRYLIKTRGQQVTLSCSPISGHRSVSWYQQTPGQGLQFLFEYFSETQRNKGNFPGRFSGRQFSNSRSEMNVSTLELGDSALYLCASSEGQGNNEQFFGPGTRLTVL.

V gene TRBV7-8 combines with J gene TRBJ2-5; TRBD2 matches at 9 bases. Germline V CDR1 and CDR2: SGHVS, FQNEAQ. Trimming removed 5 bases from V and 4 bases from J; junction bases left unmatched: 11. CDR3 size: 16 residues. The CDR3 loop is CASSPSIAGEGETQYF. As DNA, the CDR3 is TGTGCCAGCAGCCCCAGCATAGCGGGAGAGGGAGAGACCCAGTACTTC.

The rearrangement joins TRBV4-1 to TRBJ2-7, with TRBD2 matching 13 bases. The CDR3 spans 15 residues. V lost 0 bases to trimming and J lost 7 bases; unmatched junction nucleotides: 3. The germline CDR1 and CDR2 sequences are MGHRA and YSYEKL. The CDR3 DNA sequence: TGCGCCAGCAGCCAAGATCAGGGACTAGCGGGGGAGCAGTACTTC. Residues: CASSQDQGLAGEQYF.

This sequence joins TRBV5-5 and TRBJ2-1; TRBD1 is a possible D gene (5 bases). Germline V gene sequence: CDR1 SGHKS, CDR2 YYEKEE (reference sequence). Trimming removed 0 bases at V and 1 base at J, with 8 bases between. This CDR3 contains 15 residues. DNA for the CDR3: TGTGCCAGCAGCTTGGATCAGGGATCCTACAATGAGCAGTTCTTC. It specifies CASSLDQGSYNEQFF.

This CDR3 is CASSLEVGMTPEYF. DNA of the CDR3: TGCGCCAGCAGCTTGGAGGTCGGGATGACCCCTGAGTACTTC. The V call is TRBV5-1, the J call TRBJ2-7; possible D gene TRBD2, 5 bases. V lost 0 bases to trimming and J lost 11 bases, with 18 bases between them. This CDR3 is 14 amino acids long. Germline lookup yields CDR1 SGHRS and CDR2 YFSETQ.

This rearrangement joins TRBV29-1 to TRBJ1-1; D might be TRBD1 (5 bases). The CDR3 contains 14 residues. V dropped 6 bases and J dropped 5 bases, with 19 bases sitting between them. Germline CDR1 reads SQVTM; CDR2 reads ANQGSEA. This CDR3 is CSVVGPGTRTEAFF. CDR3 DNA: TGCAGCGTGGTAGGTCCGGGGACTCGAACTGAAGCTTTCTTT.

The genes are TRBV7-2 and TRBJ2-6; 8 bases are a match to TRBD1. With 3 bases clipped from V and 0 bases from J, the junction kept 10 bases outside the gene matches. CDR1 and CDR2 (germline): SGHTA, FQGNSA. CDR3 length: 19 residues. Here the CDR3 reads CASSLYGQGFSSGANVLTF. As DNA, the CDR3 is TGTGCCAGCAGCTTGTATGGACAGGGTTTTAGCTCTGGGGCCAACGTCCTGACTTTC.

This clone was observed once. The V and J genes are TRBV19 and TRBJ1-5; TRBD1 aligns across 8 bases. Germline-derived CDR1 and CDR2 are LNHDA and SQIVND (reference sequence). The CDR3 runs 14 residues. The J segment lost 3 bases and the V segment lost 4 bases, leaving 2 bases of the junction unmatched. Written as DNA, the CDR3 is TGTGCCAGTAGTAGACAGGGGTTCAATCAGCCCCAGCATTTT. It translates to CASSRQGFNQPQHF.

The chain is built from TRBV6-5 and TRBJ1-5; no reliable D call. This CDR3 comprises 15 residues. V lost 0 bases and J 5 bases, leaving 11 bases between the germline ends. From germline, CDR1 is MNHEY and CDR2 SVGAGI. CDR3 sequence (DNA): TGTGCCAGCAGTTACTCGTCAGCCGGGGATCAGCCCCAGCATTTT. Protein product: CASSYSSAGDQPQHF.

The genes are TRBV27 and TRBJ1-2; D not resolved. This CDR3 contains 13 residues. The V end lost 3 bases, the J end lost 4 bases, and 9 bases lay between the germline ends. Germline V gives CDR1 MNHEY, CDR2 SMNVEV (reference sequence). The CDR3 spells CASSLHGPYGYTF. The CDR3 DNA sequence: TGTGCCAGCAGTTTGCACGGACCCTATGGCTACACCTTC.

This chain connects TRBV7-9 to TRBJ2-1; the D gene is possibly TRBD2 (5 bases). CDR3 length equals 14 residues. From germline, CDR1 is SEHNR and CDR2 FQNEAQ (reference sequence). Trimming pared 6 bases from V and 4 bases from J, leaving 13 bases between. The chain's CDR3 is CASRQGLFYNEQFF. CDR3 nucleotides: TGTGCCAGCAGACAAGGACTGTTTTACAATGAGCAGTTCTTC.

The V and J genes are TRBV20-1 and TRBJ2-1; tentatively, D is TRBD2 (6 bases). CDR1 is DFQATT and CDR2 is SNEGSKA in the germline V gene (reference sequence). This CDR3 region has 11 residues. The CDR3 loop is CSAGTYNEQFF. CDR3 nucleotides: TGCAGCGCTGGGACTTACAATGAGCAGTTCTTC.

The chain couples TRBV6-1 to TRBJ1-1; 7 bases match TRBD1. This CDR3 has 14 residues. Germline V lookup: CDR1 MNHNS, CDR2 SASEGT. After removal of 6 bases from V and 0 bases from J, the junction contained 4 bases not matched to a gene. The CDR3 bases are TGTGCCAGCAGACCGACAGGGATGAACACTGAAGCTTTCTTT. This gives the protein CASRPTGMNTEAFF.

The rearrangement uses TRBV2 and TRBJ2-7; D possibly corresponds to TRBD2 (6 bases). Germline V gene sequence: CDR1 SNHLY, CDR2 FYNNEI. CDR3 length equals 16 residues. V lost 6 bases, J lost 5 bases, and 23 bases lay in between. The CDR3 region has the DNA TGTGCCAGCAGGATCATCGGGACTGCTTATCCCCACGAGCAGTACTTC. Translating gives CASRIIGTAYPHEQYF.

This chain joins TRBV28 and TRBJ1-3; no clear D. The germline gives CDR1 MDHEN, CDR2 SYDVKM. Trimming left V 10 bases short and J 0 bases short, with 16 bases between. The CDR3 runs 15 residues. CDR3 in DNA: TGTGCCACCAAACCGTTTTCCGCCTCTGGAAACACCATATATTTT. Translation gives CATKPFSASGNTIYF.

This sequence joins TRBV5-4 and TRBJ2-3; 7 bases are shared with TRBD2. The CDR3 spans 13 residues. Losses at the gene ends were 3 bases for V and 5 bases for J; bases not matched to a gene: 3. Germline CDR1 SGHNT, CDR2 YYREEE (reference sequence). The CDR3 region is CASSSLAVDTQYF. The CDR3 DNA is TGTGCCAGCAGCTCGCTAGCGGTAGATACGCAGTATTTT.

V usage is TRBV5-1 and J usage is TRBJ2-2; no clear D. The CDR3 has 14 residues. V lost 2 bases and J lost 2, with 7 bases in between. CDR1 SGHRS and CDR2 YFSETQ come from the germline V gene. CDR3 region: CASSFTDNTGELFF. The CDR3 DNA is TGCGCCAGCAGCTTTACAGATAACACCGGGGAGCTGTTTTTT.